Sequencing of this T cell receptor (beta chain) was carried out in a study of regulatory T cells in long-lasting Graves disease (dated by TCRdb to 2020 to 2022). For context, the study as a whole: Antithyroid drugs had been taken for less than 3 months by newly diagnosed Graves' disease patients. Patients with persistent Graves' disease were compared with patients with newly diagnosed Graves' disease using TCR sequencing and RNA sequencing of peripheral blood. A total of some 35 samples underwent TCR sequencing, from roughly 13 patients with persistent Graves' disease and 20 or so patients with newly diagnosed Graves' disease. The study was registered as a clinical trial and conducted in China. Paper-wide results and their limitations: The authors acknowledged the small sample size as a limitation that may reduce accuracy. Only the TCR beta chain was sequenced and analyzed. A larger number of public clonotypes was shared among persistent patients (approximately 3,000) than among newly diagnosed patients (around 970). Compared with newly diagnosed patients, patients with persistent Graves' disease had lower TCR Shannon entropy and fewer highly expanded clones, which suggests clonal expansion. The study examined only peripheral blood because the primary lesion, thyroid tissue, could not be accessed.

Ten or more counts support this clonotype. Its antigen remains undetermined. Base-call qualities are not available, and no considerably larger clone is one nucleotide away. The time point tag for this specimen amounts to: newly diagnosed GD, antithyroid drugs for less than 3 months. For both TCR sequencing and RNA sequencing, RNA was extracted from PBMCs in TRIzol. Graves' disease was diagnosed according to American Thyroid Association guidelines. Patients for the study were recruited at an endocrinology department in Xi'an, China. Each patient gave roughly 8.4 milliliters of peripheral blood, collected in an EDTA anticoagulant tube. Ficoll Paque Plus density gradient separation was used to isolate PBMCs, and no further T cell sorting was performed. An Agilent 2100 Bioanalyzer and agarose gel were used to check RNA quality, while a NanoDrop 2000 measured RNA concentration. Library preparation employed multiplex PCR. The sequencer listed for this sample is Illumina HiSeq 4000. iRepertoire HTBI primers and Arm-PCR amplification of CDR3 regions were used to construct TCR beta libraries. PCR products were gel purified before sequencing. In the paper's pipeline: Across samples, 60 to 70 TRBV and 13 to 15 TRBJ segments were identified and used for gene usage analysis of CDR3 amino acid clonotypes. COPE and FqMerger were used to merge the filtered high-quality paired reads into contigs. BLAST was used to align contigs to IMGT TRBV, TRBD and TRBJ reference genes, and CDR3 was defined according to IMGT. Clonotypes above 0.1% frequency were classified as highly expanded clones. Repertoire diversity was measured by Shannon entropy, and V-J evenness by the Gini coefficient. A clonotype found in more than one individual was treated as public. In-frame beta chains were kept once TCRdb had trimmed the public reads at Q25 with fastp and called clones with MiXCR. Every CDR3 protein is listed once, alongside the most common genes and DNA of its rows. What appears here as the V and J calls and clone size reflects TCRdb's work, not the paper's. The sample profile shows 360,000 or so distinct CDR3 sequences; under 20% of them were found once. The biggest ten clones account for around 20% of the sample.

The same data also contributed to another study, on T cells in Graves' hyperthyroidism and ophthalmopathy. That second report states: Stable Graves' hyperthyroidism was defined as the absence of progression to ophthalmopathy over 18 months of follow-up. Hyperthyroidism patients were newly diagnosed, had a disease duration of under 2 months, and were aged 18 to 65 years. Exclusion was applied to patients with uncontrolled infections, other autoimmune diseases, pregnancy or lactation. Clinical symptoms, serum thyroxine and TRAb, thyroid ultrasound, and orbital computed tomography formed the basis for the diagnoses. A first-round RT-PCR of the TCR CDR3 used the HTBI primer set with the Qiagen OneStep RT-PCR kit. Most expanded thyroid clonotypes (frequency above 0.001) were also found in blood, which suggests that blood repertoires may mirror thyroid immune responses. A model built on a 13 V-J signature distinguished ophthalmopathy from stable hyperthyroidism, reaching over 85% sensitivity and about 81% specificity in cross-validation and 80%/75% in testing. In validation, the model predicted progression to ophthalmopathy a median of approximately 6.6 months before onset, with around 70% sensitivity and almost 75% specificity. To identify distinguishing TCR V-J signatures, a discovery cohort of about 95 patients was used, comprising fewer than 45 with Graves' ophthalmopathy and some 60 with stable Graves' hyperthyroidism. Prospective prediction of ophthalmopathy was tested in an independent validation cohort consisting of 18 to 20 hyperthyroidism patients and some 15 patients who later progressed to ophthalmopathy. The approximately 98 discovery patients were randomly divided into training and test sets at a 7:3 ratio. In six Graves' hyperthyroidism patients, the study also compared T-cell repertoires from thyroid tissue with T-cell repertoires from blood. Once sampling was done, hyperthyroidism patients were given methimazole at a starting dose of 30 mg daily, whereas ophthalmopathy patients were given high-dose intravenous methylprednisolone. A second multiplex PCR round built the libraries, followed by size selection and purification. Sequencing of the libraries was done on an Illumina HiSeq2000 using paired-end 100 bp reads. Raw data were processed with SOAPnuke, discarding reads with adapters, uncalled bases, mean Phred below 15, or no exact constant-primer or identifier match. COPE v1.2.5 was used to merge high-quality paired reads, and clonotypes were defined as unique nucleotide sequences. Clonotypes were aligned to IMGT TRBV, TRBD and TRBJ reference segments using MiTCR v1.1. Only V-J combinations with frequency above 0.0001, covering 98% to 99.2% of repertoires, were analysed. The TCS score was defined as the ratio of F50 (clonal expansion) to E x V (chaos), calculated using BLOSUM62-based TCRdist between CDR3 peptides within each V-J. Welch's t-statistics and random forest reduced fewer than 600 V-J features to 10 to 15, which were used in a naive Bayes classifier (R e1071). No statistical method was used to set the sample size in advance, and investigators knew the group allocation. According to the paper, TCR Vbeta CDR3 sequencing was carried out on 135 peripheral blood samples, which came from fewer than 50 ophthalmopathy, around 75 hyperthyroidism and roughly 17 progressor patients.

This clonotype was obtained from a woman aged 18-29 years with Graves disease. Donor details come from another sample of the same person, matched by shared clones. The sequencing used peripheral blood mononuclear cells (PBMCs), collected at new diagnosis, from a patient treated with antithyroid drugs.

The CDR3 is CASSYPGRAEETQYF. The DNA sequence is as follows: TGTGCCAGCAGTTATCCGGGGAGGGCGGAGGAGACCCAGTACTTC. The V and J segments used are TRBV6-5 and TRBJ2-5; the central 7 bases match TRBD2. CDR1 MNHEY and CDR2 SVGAGI were looked up in the germline V gene. The CDR3, from cysteine to phenylalanine, totals 15 residues. The retained sequence is limited to the CDR3, 45 bases, with the frame set at the first base. At the junction V is shortened by 3 bases and J by 5 bases; bases outside the gene matches: 9.